This T cell receptor (beta chain) stems from a study of cytomegalovirus exposure and HLA in healthy donors. Whole-study context: About 83 million unique TCRs from HLA-typed donors made up an early data release. Regarding the study as a whole: In vitro experiments confirmed that three CMV-associated chains were specific for CMV antigens. CMV serostatus was the only immune exposure information that was available. In the analysis, some V segments, TRBV6-2 and TRBV6-3 included, were excluded as indistinguishable.

Germline values: CDR1 SGHTA, CDR2 FQGNSA. The V gene end was trimmed by 5 bases and the J gene end by 9 bases; junction bases not matched to a gene: 9. The CDR3 runs to 15 residues. Of note for this clone: Its target is unknown.

It was with 60 Vbeta and 13 Jbeta primers that the PCR ran. Clones were read by immunoSEQ multiplex PCR, and TCRdb kept only the in-frame ones, dropping some. The sample lists about 200,000 clones; around 80% were seen once. The TCR sequence derives from a young man in good health and CMV-seronegative. Sequencing was carried out using PBMCs. The V call is TRBV7-2, the J call TRBJ2-1, with 11 nucleotides matching TRBD2. CDR3 DNA: TGTGCCAGCAGCACTTCTAGCGGGGGGCACGTTGAGCAGTTCTTC. Translation gives CASSTSSGGHVEQFF.